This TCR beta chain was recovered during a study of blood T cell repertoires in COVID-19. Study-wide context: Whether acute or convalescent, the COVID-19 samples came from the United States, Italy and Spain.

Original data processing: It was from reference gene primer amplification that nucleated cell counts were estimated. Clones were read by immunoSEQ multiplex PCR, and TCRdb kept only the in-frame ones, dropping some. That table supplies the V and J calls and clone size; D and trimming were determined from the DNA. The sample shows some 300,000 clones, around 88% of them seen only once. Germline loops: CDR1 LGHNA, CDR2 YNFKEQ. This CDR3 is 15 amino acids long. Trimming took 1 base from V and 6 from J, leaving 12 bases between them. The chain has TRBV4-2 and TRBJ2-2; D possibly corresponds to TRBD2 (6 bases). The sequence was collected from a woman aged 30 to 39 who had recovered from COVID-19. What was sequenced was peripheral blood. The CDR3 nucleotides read TGTGCCAGCAGCCAAGCCAGCGGGTCGTCCGGGGAGCTGTTTTTT. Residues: CASSQASGSSGELFF.